The rows below give T cell receptor beta chains drawn from one sample of a study of Graves' ophthalmopathy and Graves' hyperthyroidism. Using its own MiXCR run on the multiplex PCR reads, TCRdb lists one record per CDR3 protein. The sample yields around 400,000 distinct CDR3 sequences, about a sixth seen once. Sample: peripheral blood. The receptors here all came from a woman aged 18-30 years with Graves' ophthalmopathy. Each CDR3 is given with its conserved first and last residue. The D gene is left open where the match is weak. Clone size is given for some rows only: seen once, a few or many times, or a class if the clone is expanded.

>TRBV12-3/TRBV12-4|.|TRBJ1-2|.
CASSSGGSYGYTF
TGTGCCAGCAGTTCAGGTGGTTCCTATGGCTACACCTTC
>TRBV11-1|many|TRBJ1-2|.
CASSRVSVRSNYGYTF
TGTGCCAGCAGCCGAGTCTCGGTTAGGTCCAACTATGGCTACACCTTC
>TRBV6-2/TRBV6-3|many|TRBJ2-2|TRBD2
CASRRAGEHGELFF
TGTGCCAGCAGGCGTGCGGGAGAACACGGGGAGCTGTTTTTT
>TRBV28|.|TRBJ2-2|.
CASSPPSAANTGELFF
TGTGCCAGCAGTCCCCCTTCGGCAGCGAACACCGGGGAGCTGTTTTTT
>TRBV11-2|many|TRBJ1-1|.
CASSLRWDERMNTEAFF
TGTGCCAGCAGCTTACGTTGGGACGAGAGAATGAACACTGAAGCTTTCTTT
>TRBV25-1|many|TRBJ2-5|TRBD2
CASSHPASGRGVSQETQYF
TGTGCCAGCAGTCACCCAGCTAGCGGGAGGGGGGTGAGCCAAGAGACCCAGTACTTC
>TRBV28|many|TRBJ2-2|.
CASSSLGGGGRTGELFF
TGTGCCAGCAGTTCTCTGGGTGGAGGGGGACGGACCGGGGAGCTGTTTTTT
>TRBV12-3/TRBV12-4|.|TRBJ2-1|TRBD2
CAGEVGRERSYNEQFF
TGTGCCGGCGAAGTCGGGCGGGAGAGGTCCTACAATGAGCAGTTCTTC
>TRBV11-2|.|TRBJ2-5|TRBD2
CASSHSGGLGTQYF
TGTGCCAGCAGCCATTCGGGAGGGTTGGGGACCCAGTACTTC
>TRBV18|many|TRBJ2-7|.
CASSPGNTYEQYF
TGTGCCAGCTCGCCGGGAAATACCTACGAGCAGTACTTC
>TRBV6-5|once|TRBJ1-5|.
CASSYGEGQPQHF
TGTGCCAGCAGTTATGGGGAAGGTCAGCCCCAGCATTTT
>TRBV6-1|many|TRBJ1-2|.
CASSDRATYGYTF
TGTGCCAGCAGTGACAGGGCTACCTATGGCTACACCTTC
>TRBV27|many|TRBJ1-1|.
CASQMGQALNTEAFF
TGTGCCAGCCAAATGGGGCAGGCCCTCAACACTGAAGCTTTCTTT
>TRBV7-6|many|TRBJ2-7|.
CASLPLGSYEQYF
TGTGCCAGCCTCCCTTTGGGCTCCTACGAGCAGTACTTC
>TRBV7-3|many|TRBJ2-7|TRBD2
CASSLGLEREQYF
TGTGCCAGCAGCTTAGGACTAGAGCGGGAGCAGTACTTC
>TRBV11-2|many|TRBJ2-7|TRBD1
CASSLRTGGVDEQYF
TGTGCCAGCAGCCTACGAACAGGGGGCGTAGACGAGCAGTACTTC
>TRBV7-2|many|TRBJ2-7|TRBD2
CASSLVLAGAYEQYF
TGTGCCAGCAGCTTAGTACTCGCGGGGGCCTACGAGCAGTACTTC
>TRBV20-1|many|TRBJ1-2|.
CSARVGPNYGYTF
TGCAGTGCTAGAGTGGGCCCCAATTATGGCTACACCTTC
>TRBV28|.|TRBJ1-2|TRBD1
CASSEQGASGGYTF
TGTGCCAGCAGTGAACAGGGGGCAAGCGGTGGCTACACCTTC
>TRBV29-1|many|TRBJ1-2|TRBD1
CSVRQGAGYTF
TGCAGCGTCCGACAGGGTGCGGGCTACACCTTC
>TRBV7-2|.|TRBJ1-1|.
CASSTTGTMAEAFF
TGTGCCAGCAGCACGACCGGGACAATGGCTGAAGCTTTCTTT
>TRBV12-3/TRBV12-4|many|TRBJ2-2|TRBD2
CASSFLAGTPGELFF
TGTGCCAGCAGTTTCCTAGCGGGGACCCCCGGGGAGCTGTTTTTT
>TRBV6-2/TRBV6-3|.|TRBJ2-7|.
CASSYRGVLGQPPYEQYF
TGTGCCAGCAGTTATCGCGGGGTTTTGGGACAGCCCCCCTACGAGCAGTACTTC
>TRBV6-1|many|TRBJ2-3|TRBD1
CASSKGQADTHTDTQYF
TGTGCCAGCAGTAAGGGACAGGCAGACACACACACAGATACGCAGTATTTT
>TRBV7-3|many|TRBJ2-2|.
CASSSSPAGAGFTGELFF
TGTGCCAGCAGCTCATCCCCTGCAGGGGCAGGTTTCACCGGGGAGCTGTTTTTT
>TRBV12-3/TRBV12-4|many|TRBJ2-5|TRBD1
CASSSPQGAEETQYF
TGTGCCAGCAGCTCCCCCCAGGGGGCGGAAGAGACCCAGTACTTC
>TRBV2|many|TRBJ2-5|TRBD2
CASSAGGLAQETQYF
TGTGCCAGCAGTGCTGGGGGACTAGCGCAAGAGACCCAGTACTTC
>TRBV10-3|few|TRBJ2-7|TRBD2
CAIRAGISAGEGEQYF
TGTGCCATCAGGGCGGGGATCTCGGCGGGAGAGGGCGAGCAGTACTTC
>TRBV6-4|many|TRBJ1-5|.
CASSDSPHLGGHSNQPQHF
TGTGCCAGCAGTGACTCCCCCCACCTAGGGGGACATAGCAATCAGCCCCAGCATTTT
>TRBV29-1|.|TRBJ1-2|TRBD1
CSVPGTGATF
TGCAGCGTCCCCGGGACAGGGGCTACTTTC
>TRBV11-2|many|TRBJ2-6|TRBD2
CASSLVSGVSGANVLTF
TGTGCCAGCAGCTTAGTTAGCGGGGTCTCTGGGGCCAACGTCCTGACTTTC
>TRBV2|many|TRBJ2-7|.
CASRVSYEQYF
TGTGCCAGCAGGGTGTCCTACGAGCAGTACTTC
>TRBV7-2|many|TRBJ1-1|.
CASSLRVAEAFF
TGTGCCAGCAGCTTAAGGGTAGCTGAAGCTTTCTTT
>TRBV6-1|.|TRBJ1-2|.
CASSVSDYGYTF
TGTGCCAGCAGTGTGTCGGACTATGGCTACACCTTC
>TRBV15|few|TRBJ2-3|.
CATSRAGESTDTQYF
TGTGCCACCAGCAGAGCGGGAGAGAGCACAGATACGCAGTATTTT